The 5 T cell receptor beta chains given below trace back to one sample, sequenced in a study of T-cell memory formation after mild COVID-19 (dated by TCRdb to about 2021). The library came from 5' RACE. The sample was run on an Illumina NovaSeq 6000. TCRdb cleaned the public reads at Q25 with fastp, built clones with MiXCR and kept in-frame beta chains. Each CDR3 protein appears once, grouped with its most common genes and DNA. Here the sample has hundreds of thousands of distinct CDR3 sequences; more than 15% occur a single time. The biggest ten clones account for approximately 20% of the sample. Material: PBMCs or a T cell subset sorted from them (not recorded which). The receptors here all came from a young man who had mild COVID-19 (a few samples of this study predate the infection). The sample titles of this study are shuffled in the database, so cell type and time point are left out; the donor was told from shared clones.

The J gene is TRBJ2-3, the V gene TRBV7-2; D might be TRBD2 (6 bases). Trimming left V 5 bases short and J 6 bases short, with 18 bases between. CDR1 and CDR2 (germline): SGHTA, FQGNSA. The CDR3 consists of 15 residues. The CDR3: CASSPRGPSGDTQYF. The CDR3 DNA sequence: TGTGCCAGCAGCCCGCGGGGACCCTCAGGGGATACGCAGTATTTT. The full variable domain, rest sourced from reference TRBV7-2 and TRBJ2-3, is GAGVSQSPSNKVTEKGKDVELRCDPISGHTALYWYRQSLGQGLEFLIYFQGNSAPDKSGLPSDRFSAERTGGSVSTLTIQRTQQEDSAVYLCASSPRGPSGDTQYFGPGTRLTVL.

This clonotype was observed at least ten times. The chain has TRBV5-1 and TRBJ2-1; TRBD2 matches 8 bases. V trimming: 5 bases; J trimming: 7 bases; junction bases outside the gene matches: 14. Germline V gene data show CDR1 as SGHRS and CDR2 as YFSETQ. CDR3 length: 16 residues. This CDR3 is CASSQFGSGGGNEQFF. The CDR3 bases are TGCGCCAGCAGTCAGTTCGGGAGCGGGGGAGGAAATGAGCAGTTCTTC.

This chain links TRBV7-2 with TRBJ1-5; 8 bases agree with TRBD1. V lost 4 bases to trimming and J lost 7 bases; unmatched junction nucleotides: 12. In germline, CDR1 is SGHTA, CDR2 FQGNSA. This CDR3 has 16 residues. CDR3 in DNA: TGTGCCAGCAGCTCAGGCCAGGGGGCTGGGCTGCAGCCCCAGCATTTT. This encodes CASSSGQGAGLQPQHF.

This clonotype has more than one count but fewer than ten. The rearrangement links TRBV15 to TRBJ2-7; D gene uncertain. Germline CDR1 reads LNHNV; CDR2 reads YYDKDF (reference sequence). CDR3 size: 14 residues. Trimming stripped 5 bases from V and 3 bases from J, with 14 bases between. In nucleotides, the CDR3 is TGTGCCACCAGCGCCGGACGTCAGAACTACGAGCAGTACGTC. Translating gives CATSAGRQNYEQYV.

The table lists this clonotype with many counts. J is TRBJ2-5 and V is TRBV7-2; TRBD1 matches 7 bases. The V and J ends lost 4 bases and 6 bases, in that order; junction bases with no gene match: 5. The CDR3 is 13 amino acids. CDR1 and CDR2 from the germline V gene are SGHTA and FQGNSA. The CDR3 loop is CASSSDRVQTQYF. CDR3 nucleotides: TGTGCCAGCAGCTCAGACAGGGTTCAGACCCAGTACTTC.